The 15 T cell receptor beta chains given below trace back to one sample, sequenced in a study of blood T cell repertoires in COVID-19. TCRdb's copy holds only in-frame clones and misses some; the assay was immunoSEQ multiplex PCR. The sample shows 60,000 or so clones, more than 80% of them seen only once. Sequenced: peripheral blood. The source is an elderly man with acute or convalescent COVID-19.

V gene TRBV7-9 combines with J gene TRBJ1-1, with a possible D match to TRBD1 (5 bases). Trimming pared 3 bases from V and 4 bases from J, leaving 12 bases between. Germline V gene sequence: CDR1 SEHNR, CDR2 FQNEAQ (reference sequence). CDR3 length: 14 residues. The chain's CDR3 is CASSLQGLGTEAFF. The CDR3, as DNA: TGTGCCAGCAGCTTGCAGGGTTTGGGCACTGAAGCTTTCTTT.

The chain couples TRBV5-1 to TRBJ2-7; 10 bases match TRBD1. Germline lookup yields CDR1 SGHRS and CDR2 YFSETQ. V lost 4 bases, J lost 4 bases, and 8 bases stayed unmatched. The CDR3 is made up of 15 amino acids. The CDR3 coding sequence is TGCGCCAGCAGCCCCCCGGGACAGGGGACATACGAGCAGTACTTC. Its translation: CASSPPGQGTYEQYF.

The genes are TRBV20-1 and TRBJ2-1; a weak D match, TRBD1 (5 bases). CDR3 length: 14 residues. The V end lost 3 bases, the J end lost 0 bases, and 9 bases lay between the germline ends. Germline loops: CDR1 DFQATT, CDR2 SNEGSKA (reference sequence). The CDR3, as DNA: TGCAGTGCTAGTGGTGGGGCCTCCTACAATGAGCAGTTCTTC. As protein: CSASGGASYNEQFF.

This clone was counted between two and nine times. The chain links TRBV19 to TRBJ2-2; weak D call: TRBD2 (6 bases). The germline CDR1 and CDR2 sequences are LNHDA and SQIVND (reference sequence). The CDR3 is 16 amino acids. V was trimmed by 4 bases and J by 5 bases, leaving 17 bases between them. The CDR3 protein is CASSTPGARGTGELFF. For the CDR3, the DNA is TGTGCCAGTAGTACCCCTGGGGCTCGGGGGACCGGGGAGCTGTTTTTT.

The CDR3 here is CASSQPTGFEKLFF. In nucleotides, the CDR3 is TGCGCCAGCAGCCAACCGACAGGGTTTGAAAAACTGTTTTTT. The chain employs TRBV4-1 and TRBJ1-4; 7 nucleotides match TRBD1. Germline-derived CDR1 and CDR2 are MGHRA and YSYEKL. The ends lost 2 bases at V and 7 bases at J; junction bases unmatched: 4. The CDR3 length is 14 residues.

This sequence joins TRBV7-2 and TRBJ1-6, with D perhaps TRBD1 (5 bases). V lost 4 bases and J 9 bases, leaving 13 bases between the germline ends. The CDR3 loop spans 14 amino acids. Germline CDR1 is SGHTA and CDR2 is FQGNSA. DNA of the CDR3: TGTGCCAGCAGCTCCCGGGGGTTCGGTTCACCCCTCCACTTT. Protein product: CASSSRGFGSPLHF. Full variable domain (outside the CDR3, taken from reference TRBV7-2 and TRBJ1-6): GAGVSQSPSNKVTEKGKDVELRCDPISGHTALYWYRQSLGQGLEFLIYFQGNSAPDKSGLPSDRFSAERTGGSVSTLTIQRTQQEDSAVYLCASSSRGFGSPLHFGNGTRLTVT.

The chain links TRBV11-3 to TRBJ1-1; 7 nucleotides align to TRBD1. CDR3 length: 14 residues. V lost 4 bases, J lost 1 base, and 3 bases stayed unmatched. CDR1 and CDR2 (germline): SGHNT, YENEEA. CDR3 nucleotides: TGTGCCAGCAGCTCTGACAGGGCGAACACTGAAGCTTTCTTT. As protein: CASSSDRANTEAFF. Full variable domain (remainder filled in from reference TRBV11-3 and TRBJ1-1): EAGVVQSPRYKIIEKKQPVAFWCNPISGHNTLYWYLQNLGQGPELLIRYENEEAVDDSQLPKDRFSAERLKGVDSTLKIQPAELGDSAVYLCASSSDRANTEAFFGQGTRLTVV.

The chain links TRBV2 to TRBJ1-3; 7 nucleotides match TRBD1. With V trimmed by 7 bases and J by 7 bases, 7 bases remained unmatched. The length of the CDR3 is 13 residues. The germline CDR1 and CDR2 sequences are SNHLY and FYNNEI. The CDR3 sequence: CASTADRVNTIYF. In DNA, the CDR3 is TGTGCCAGCACCGCCGACAGGGTGAACACCATATATTTT.

This chain uses TRBV18 with TRBJ1-1; D possibly corresponds to TRBD1 (6 bases). Deletions cut 3 bases from V and 0 bases from J, with 20 bases between. Germline V gene data show CDR1 as KGHSH and CDR2 as LQKENI. The CDR3 is made up of 18 amino acids. In DNA, the CDR3 is TGTGCCAGCTCACCCACCGGGACACTCCTGGGGGTGAACACTGAAGCTTTCTTT. It codes for CASSPTGTLLGVNTEAFF. Using reference TRBV18 and TRBJ1-1 for the parts outside the CDR3, the full variable domain is NAGVMQNPRHLVRRRGQEARLRCSPMKGHSHVYWYRQLPEEGLKFMVYLQKENIIDESGMPKERFSAEFPKEGPSILRIQQVVRGDSAAYFCASSPTGTLLGVNTEAFFGQGTRLTVV.

The sample holds a few counts of this clone. The chain couples TRBV6-5 to TRBJ2-7, with 8 bases identical to TRBD1. CDR3 length equals 13 residues. The J segment lost 2 bases and the V segment lost 8 bases, leaving 5 bases of the junction unmatched. The V gene's germline CDR1 is MNHEY and CDR2 SVGAGI. CDR3 in amino acids: CASGTGLAYEQYF. The CDR3 nucleotides read TGTGCCAGCGGGACAGGCCTTGCCTACGAGCAGTACTTC.

The chain links TRBV19 to TRBJ1-5; 9 bases line up with TRBD1. The CDR3 has 16 residues. Germline CDR1 reads LNHDA; CDR2 reads SQIVND (reference sequence). V lost 4 bases to trimming and J lost 2 bases; unmatched junction nucleotides: 6. CDR3 coding DNA: TGTGCCAGTAGTAAAGGGACAGGGTTGCGCAATCAGCCCCAGCATTTT. Protein: CASSKGTGLRNQPQHF.

This chain uses TRBV29-1 with TRBJ2-5; 7 bases agree with TRBD1. The CDR3 loop spans 14 amino acids. Germline V gene data show CDR1 as SQVTM and CDR2 as ANQGSEA. The junction had 6 bases not matched to a gene; V was cut back by 5 bases and J by 0 bases. CDR3 in DNA: TGCAGCGTTACACCCGGGACAGACCAAGAGACCCAGTACTTC. This sequence encodes CSVTPGTDQETQYF.

The chain has TRBV27 and TRBJ1-2; weak D call: TRBD1 (6 bases). The V end lost 0 bases, the J end lost 3 bases, and 14 bases lay between the germline ends. Germline lookup yields CDR1 MNHEY and CDR2 SMNVEV (reference sequence). CDR3 size: 16 residues. The CDR3: CASSLSRGRVHYGYTF. The CDR3 DNA follows: TGTGCCAGCAGTTTATCGAGGGGGAGGGTCCACTATGGCTACACCTTC.

The rearrangement links TRBV5-1 to TRBJ2-2; TRBD2 matches at 8 bases. The CDR3 totals 16 residues. V trimming: 5 bases; J trimming: 4 bases; junction bases outside the gene matches: 10. Germline loops: CDR1 SGHRS, CDR2 YFSETQ. CDR3 loop: CASRQTSGGVTGELFF. DNA of the CDR3: TGCGCCAGCAGACAGACGAGCGGGGGAGTCACCGGGGAGCTGTTTTTT.

This clone was detected a few times. The genes are TRBV7-2 and TRBJ1-2, with 7 bases fitting TRBD1. Germline assignment: CDR1 SGHTA and CDR2 FQGNSA. CDR3 length: 13 residues. V lost 2 bases to trimming and J lost 5 bases; unmatched junction nucleotides: 2. CDR3 in amino acids: CASSLTGDYGYTF. CDR3 DNA sequence: TGTGCCAGCAGCTTAACAGGGGATTATGGCTACACCTTC.